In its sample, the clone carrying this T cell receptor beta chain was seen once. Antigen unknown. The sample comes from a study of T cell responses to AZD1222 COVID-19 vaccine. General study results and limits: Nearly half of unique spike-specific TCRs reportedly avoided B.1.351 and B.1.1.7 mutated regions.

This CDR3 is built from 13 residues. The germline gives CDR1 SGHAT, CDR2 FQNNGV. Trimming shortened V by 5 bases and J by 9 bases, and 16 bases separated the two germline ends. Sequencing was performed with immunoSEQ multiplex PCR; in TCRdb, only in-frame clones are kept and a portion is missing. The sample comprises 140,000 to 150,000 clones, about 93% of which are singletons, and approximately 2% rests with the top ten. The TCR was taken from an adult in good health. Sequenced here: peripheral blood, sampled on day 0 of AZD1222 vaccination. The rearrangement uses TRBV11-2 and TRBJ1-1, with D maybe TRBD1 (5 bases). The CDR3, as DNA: TGTGCCAGCAGCGGGGGGGACTTTGCCAAAGCTTTCTTT. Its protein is CASSGGDFAKAFF.